This passage covers 31 T cell receptor beta chains from one sample sequenced in a study of CXCR3-negative and CXCR3-positive naive CD8 T cells. The study's findings and limits: Hydrophobicity was higher for TRB CDR3s found in CXCR3-positive naive cells than in CXCR3-negative naive cells.

Libraries of TRB cDNA were made by 5' RACE and carried UMIs. TCRdb re-analyzed the 5' RACE reads; it lists each CDR3 protein once, without DNA. Its clone listing holds about 90,000 distinct CDR3 sequences. For these receptors, no antigen is known. Sequencing was performed on naive CXCR3+ CD8+ T cells from blood. Subset given: CD45RO-CCR7+CD27+CD95- naive CD8+ T cells expressing CXCR3 (TNR3+). These receptors were collected from a human donor in good health. Some clones in this sample may be carry-over from other donors' samples.

V and J are TRBV6-2 or TRBV6-3 and TRBJ1-5; TCRdb's D gene call, TRBD1, goes unchecked for lack of DNA. This CDR3 has 17 residues. Germline V CDR1 and CDR2: MNHEY, SVGEGT. CDR3: CASSGNPSGADNQPQHF.

This chain links TRBV20-1 with TRBJ1-3; TCRdb reports TRBD1, a call that lacks DNA to check it against. The CDR3 has 16 residues. CDR1 and CDR2 from the germline V gene are DFQATT and SNEGSKA (reference sequence). This CDR3 is CSARGAGGWSGNTIYF.

The J gene is TRBJ2-1, the V gene TRBV6-2 or TRBV6-3; the TCRdb D gene call, TRBD2, has no DNA to confirm it. This CDR3 is 16 amino acids long. Per germline, CDR1 MNHEY and CDR2 SVGEGT. CDR3 amino acids: CAISLMGLTGIDEQFF.

The rearrangement links TRBV3-1 to TRBJ1-1; TCRdb selects TRBD1, and the lack of DNA leaves this call unchecked. CDR1 is LGHDT and CDR2 is YNNKEL in the germline V gene (reference sequence). The CDR3 runs to 18 residues. CDR3 sequence reads: CASSPVRDRGLEGTEAFF.

J is TRBJ2-1 and V is TRBV29-1. This CDR3 spans 11 amino acids. Germline V gene data show CDR1 as SQVTM and CDR2 as ANQGSEA. The CDR3 protein is CSVRIYNEQFF.

The V and J genes are TRBV20-1 and TRBJ2-5. Germline V gene lookup returns CDR1 DFQATT and CDR2 SNEGSKA (reference sequence). The CDR3 has 13 amino acids. CDR3 loop: CSARGDLQETQYF.

V and J are TRBV28 and TRBJ2-7. The CDR3 contains 15 residues. Germline V lookup: CDR1 MDHEN, CDR2 SYDVKM. The CDR3 sequence: CASSFGATSSYEQYF.

The rearrangement uses TRBV5-1 and TRBJ2-3; the TCRdb D gene call, TRBD1, has no DNA to confirm it. The CDR3 spans 15 residues. Germline V gene data show CDR1 as SGHRS and CDR2 as YFSETQ. The CDR3 loop reads CASSLETGERGTQYF.

V usage is TRBV5-1 and J usage is TRBJ2-1; the TRBD1 assignment by TCRdb is unverifiable without DNA. The CDR3 runs 16 residues. Per germline, CDR1 SGHRS and CDR2 YFSETQ. CDR3 sequence: CASSLSETGEFDEQFF.

The chain joins TRBV14 to TRBJ2-7. This CDR3 is 12 amino acids long. From germline, CDR1 is SGHDN and CDR2 FVKESK. The CDR3 reads CASSQTSYEQYF.

The chain recombines TRBV15 with TRBJ2-3; TCRdb designates TRBD2, a call that cannot be tested without DNA. Germline CDR1 LNHNV, CDR2 YYDKDF (reference sequence). The CDR3 spans 16 residues. The CDR3 is CATSRDNLAGRDTQYF.

The V gene is TRBV29-1, the J gene TRBJ1-1; TCRdb's assignment of TRBD1 cannot be checked, as there is no DNA. CDR3 length equals 13 residues. Germline V CDR1 and CDR2: SQVTM, ANQGSEA. This CDR3 is CSVEQGGNTEAFF.

The V gene is TRBV27, the J gene TRBJ2-1; TCRdb's D call, TRBD2, is unchecked because there is no DNA. The CDR3 has 14 amino acids. Germline CDR1 reads MNHEY; CDR2 reads SMNVEV (reference sequence). The CDR3 is CASTLSGRKDEQFF.

The J gene is TRBJ2-1, the V gene TRBV6-2 or TRBV6-3. Germline V lookup: CDR1 MNHEY, CDR2 SVGEGT. The CDR3 sequence is 15 residues long. The CDR3 protein is CASSYDFLLYNEQFF.

The chain is built from TRBV28 and TRBJ2-7; TCRdb picks TRBD1, but there is no DNA to check that call. Germline values: CDR1 MDHEN, CDR2 SYDVKM. CDR3 size: 15 residues. CDR3 in amino acids: CASSFPGQGAYEQYF.

CDR3 residues: CASSSGSGRATDTQYF. The V and J genes are TRBV6-6 and TRBJ2-3; the D gene TCRdb calls, TRBD2, cannot be checked with no DNA. This CDR3 contains 16 residues. CDR1 is MNHNY, CDR2 SVGAGI, per germline (reference sequence).

The gene calls are TRBV3-1 and TRBJ2-1; lacking DNA, the TRBD1 call made by TCRdb goes unchecked. This CDR3 region has 19 residues. Germline CDR1 and CDR2: LGHDT and YNNKEL (reference sequence). The CDR3 sequence is CASSQRERGAVATYNEQFF.

This chain joins TRBV6-4 and TRBJ2-1; TCRdb outputs TRBD1, but without DNA this stays unchecked. CDR1 and CDR2 (germline): MRHNA, SNTAGT. There are 15 residues in the CDR3. The CDR3 sequence is CASSEAPGPYNEQFF.

V is TRBV7-2 and J is TRBJ2-7; TCRdb selects TRBD2, and the lack of DNA leaves this call unchecked. The CDR3 totals 16 residues. Germline assignment: CDR1 SGHTA and CDR2 FQGNSA. CDR3 region: CASSLSQTSGSYEQYF.

The CDR3 protein is CASSMRGESGANVLTF. This sequence joins TRBV19 and TRBJ2-6; no DNA is available, so the TRBD2 call from TCRdb remains unchecked. Germline V gene data show CDR1 as LNHDA and CDR2 as SQIVND (reference sequence). The CDR3 sequence is 16 residues long.

The chain couples TRBV29-1 to TRBJ2-1; TCRdb returns TRBD1, unconfirmable since there is no DNA. Germline V gene data show CDR1 as SQVTM and CDR2 as ANQGSEA. CDR3 length: 12 amino acids. The chain's CDR3 is CSATDWAEEQFF.

This chain uses TRBV27 with TRBJ2-7; the D gene TCRdb calls, TRBD2, cannot be checked with no DNA. The CDR3 sequence is 11 residues long. Germline-derived CDR1 and CDR2 are MNHEY and SMNVEV (reference sequence). This CDR3 is CASGGRYEQYF.

The CDR3 is CASSKKGNYEQYF. This chain links TRBV21-1 with TRBJ2-7; TCRdb's D gene call, TRBD1, goes unchecked for lack of DNA. TRBV21-1 is a pseudogene. The CDR3 runs to 13 residues.

The rearrangement links TRBV11-2 to TRBJ2-4; TCRdb selects TRBD2, and the lack of DNA leaves this call unchecked. Germline CDR1 and CDR2: SGHAT and FQNNGV. This CDR3 is built from 17 residues. Here the CDR3 reads CASSLVSGRAPKNIQYF. Supplemented by reference TRBV11-2 and TRBJ2-4, the full variable domain reads EAGVAQSPRYKIIEKRQSVAFWCNPISGHATLYWYQQILGQGPKLLIQFQNNGVVDDSQLPKDRFSAERLKGVDSTLKIQPAKLEDSAVYLCASSLVSGRAPKNIQYFGAGTRLSVL.

V and J are TRBV9 and TRBJ2-1; TCRdb gives TRBD2 as the D gene, but with no DNA this cannot be confirmed. The CDR3 length is 14 residues. The germline gives CDR1 SGDLS, CDR2 YYNGEE. The CDR3 loop is CASSDDGLAGEQFF.

The CDR3 here is CASSHASNQPQHF. The rearrangement joins TRBV14 to TRBJ1-5. The CDR3 runs 13 residues. CDR1 and CDR2 from the germline V gene are SGHDN and FVKESK.

CDR3 residues: CASSSPERRGGSNEQFF. The chain has TRBV5-6 and TRBJ2-1; the TRBD2 assignment by TCRdb is unverifiable without DNA. Germline V lookup: CDR1 SGHDT, CDR2 YYEEEE. There are 17 residues in the CDR3.

V and J are TRBV5-1 and TRBJ2-3; TCRdb names TRBD2, which stays unverified in the absence of DNA. Germline V gives CDR1 SGHRS, CDR2 YFSETQ. The CDR3 length is 18 residues. CDR3 in amino acids: CASSSHPKLAGGPDTQYF.

This chain uses TRBV12-3 or TRBV12-4 with TRBJ2-5; TCRdb returns TRBD2, unconfirmable since there is no DNA. The CDR3 is 15 residues long. CDR3 sequence reads: CASSPVRSGGGTQYF.

V is TRBV4-2 and J is TRBJ2-7. The CDR3 is made up of 11 amino acids. From germline, CDR1 is LGHNA and CDR2 YNFKEQ. The CDR3 protein is CASKFGNEQYF.

The genes are TRBV29-1 and TRBJ2-1. This CDR3 comprises 15 residues. Germline CDR1 is SQVTM and CDR2 is ANQGSEA. CDR3 in amino acids: CSVAASGSSYNEQFF.